Detailed here is one T cell receptor (beta chain). CDR1 LNHDA and CDR2 SQIVND come from the germline V gene (reference sequence). The CDR3 sequence is 15 residues long. V was cut by 0 bases and J by 2 bases, with 8 bases left in between. Subjects with ophthalmopathy showed a Clinical Activity Score no lower than 3, a NOSPECS grade no lower than 4, and a duration shorter than 3 months. The sample originates from a study of T cells in Graves' hyperthyroidism and ophthalmopathy. The CDR3 regions of TCR beta were amplified from RNA transcripts. The TCR CDR3 first-round RT-PCR relied on the HTBI primer set. TCRdb reprocessed the multiplex PCR reads with MiXCR, giving one entry per CDR3 protein. This table holds 700,000 or so distinct CDR3 sequences, around 13% found once.

This rearrangement joins TRBV19 to TRBJ1-5, with D hard to call. Sequenced material: blood. The receptor's source is a woman aged 45-59 years with Graves' ophthalmopathy. The CDR3 loop reads CASSIEGRGNQPQHF. In DNA, the CDR3 is TGTGCCAGTAGTATAGAGGGAAGGGGCAATCAGCCCCAGCATTTT.